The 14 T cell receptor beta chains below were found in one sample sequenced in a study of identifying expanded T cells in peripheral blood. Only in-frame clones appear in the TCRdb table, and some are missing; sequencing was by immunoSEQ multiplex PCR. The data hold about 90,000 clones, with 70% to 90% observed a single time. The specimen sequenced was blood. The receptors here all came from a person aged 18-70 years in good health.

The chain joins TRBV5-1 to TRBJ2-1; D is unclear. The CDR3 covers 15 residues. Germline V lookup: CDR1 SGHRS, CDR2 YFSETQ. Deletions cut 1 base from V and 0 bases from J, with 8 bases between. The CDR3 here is CASSLPSSSYNEQFF. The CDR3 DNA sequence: TGCGCCAGCAGCTTGCCGTCTAGCTCCTACAATGAGCAGTTCTTC.

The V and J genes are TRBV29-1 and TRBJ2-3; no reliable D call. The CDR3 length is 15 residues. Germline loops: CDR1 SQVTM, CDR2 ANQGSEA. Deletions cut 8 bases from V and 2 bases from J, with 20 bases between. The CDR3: CSCLPEFSYTDTQYF. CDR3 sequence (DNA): TGCAGCTGTTTGCCGGAGTTCTCTTACACAGATACGCAGTATTTT.

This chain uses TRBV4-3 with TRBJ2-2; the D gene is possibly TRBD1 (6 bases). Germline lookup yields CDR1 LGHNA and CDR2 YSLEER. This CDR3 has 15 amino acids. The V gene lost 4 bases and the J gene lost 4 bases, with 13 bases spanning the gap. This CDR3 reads CASSPWTELTGELFF. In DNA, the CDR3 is TGCGCCAGCAGCCCCTGGACAGAGCTCACCGGGGAGCTGTTTTTT.

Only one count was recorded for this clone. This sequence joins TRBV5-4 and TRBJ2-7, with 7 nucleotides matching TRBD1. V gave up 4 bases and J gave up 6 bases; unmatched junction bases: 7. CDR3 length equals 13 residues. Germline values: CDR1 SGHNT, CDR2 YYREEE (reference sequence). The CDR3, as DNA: TGTGCCAGCAGCCACGGACAGGCTCGCGAGCAGTACTTC. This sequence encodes CASSHGQAREQYF. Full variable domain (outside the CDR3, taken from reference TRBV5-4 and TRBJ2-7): ETGVTQSPTHLIKTRGQQVTLRCSSQSGHNTVSWYQQALGQGPQFIFQYYREEENGRGNFPPRFSGLQFPNYSSELNVNALELDDSALYLCASSHGQAREQYFGPGTRLTVT.

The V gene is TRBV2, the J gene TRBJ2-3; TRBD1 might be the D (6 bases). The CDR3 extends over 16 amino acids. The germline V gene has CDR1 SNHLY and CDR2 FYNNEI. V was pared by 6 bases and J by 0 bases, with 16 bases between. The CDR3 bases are TGTGCCAGCAGAGGCAGGGGTTATACTAGCACAGATACGCAGTATTTT. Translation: CASRGRGYTSTDTQYF. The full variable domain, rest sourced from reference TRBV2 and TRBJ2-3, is EPEVTQTPSHQVTQMGQEVILRCVPISNHLYFYWYRQILGQKVEFLVSFYNNEISEKSEIFDDQFSVERPDGSNFTLKIRSTKLEDSAMYFCASRGRGYTSTDTQYFGPGTRLTVL.

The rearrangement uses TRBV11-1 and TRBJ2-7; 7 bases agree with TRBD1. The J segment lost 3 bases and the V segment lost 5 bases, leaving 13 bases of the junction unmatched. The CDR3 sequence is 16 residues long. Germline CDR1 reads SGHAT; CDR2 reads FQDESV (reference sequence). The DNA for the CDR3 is TGTGCCAGCAGCCCTCGAACCGGGACAGCCAACTACGAGCAGTACTTC. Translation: CASSPRTGTANYEQYF.

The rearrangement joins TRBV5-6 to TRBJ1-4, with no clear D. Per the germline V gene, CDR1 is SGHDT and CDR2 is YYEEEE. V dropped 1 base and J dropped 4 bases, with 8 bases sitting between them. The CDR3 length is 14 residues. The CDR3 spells CASSLPQNNEKLFF. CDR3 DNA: TGTGCCAGCAGCTTGCCACAGAATAATGAAAAACTGTTTTTT. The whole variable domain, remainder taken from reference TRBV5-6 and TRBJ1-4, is DAGVTQSPTHLIKTRGQQVTLRCSPKSGHDTVSWYQQALGQGPQFIFQYYEEEERQRGNFPDRFSGHQFPNYSSELNVNALLLGDSALYLCASSLPQNNEKLFFGSGTQLSVL.

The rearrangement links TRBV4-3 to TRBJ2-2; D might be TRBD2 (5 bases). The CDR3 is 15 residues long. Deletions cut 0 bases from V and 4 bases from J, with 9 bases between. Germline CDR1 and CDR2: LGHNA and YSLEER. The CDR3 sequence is CASSQESRGTGELFF. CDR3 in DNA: TGCGCCAGCAGCCAAGAGAGCCGGGGCACCGGGGAGCTGTTTTTT.

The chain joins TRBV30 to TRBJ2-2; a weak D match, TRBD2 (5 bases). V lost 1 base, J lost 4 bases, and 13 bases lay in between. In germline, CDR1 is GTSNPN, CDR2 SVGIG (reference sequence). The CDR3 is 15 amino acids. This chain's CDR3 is CAWSDYRGPTGELFF. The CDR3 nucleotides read TGTGCCTGGAGTGATTACCGGGGTCCCACCGGGGAGCTGTTTTTT.

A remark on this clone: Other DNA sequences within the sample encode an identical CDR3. CDR3 DNA: TGTGCCAGCAGCTTAGTGGGGCCCACAGATACGCAGTATTTT. As protein: CASSLVGPTDTQYF. This chain connects TRBV7-8 to TRBJ2-3, with D possibly being TRBD1 (5 bases). The germline V gene has CDR1 SGHVS and CDR2 FQNEAQ. V lost 1 base and J 2 bases, leaving 7 bases between the germline ends. The CDR3 sequence is 14 residues long.

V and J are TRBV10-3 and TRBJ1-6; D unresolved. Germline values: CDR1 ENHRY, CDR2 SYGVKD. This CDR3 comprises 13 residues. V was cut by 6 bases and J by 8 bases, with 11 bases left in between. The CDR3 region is CAIRVSEYSPLHF. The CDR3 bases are TGTGCCATCAGAGTCAGCGAATATTCACCCCTCCACTTT.

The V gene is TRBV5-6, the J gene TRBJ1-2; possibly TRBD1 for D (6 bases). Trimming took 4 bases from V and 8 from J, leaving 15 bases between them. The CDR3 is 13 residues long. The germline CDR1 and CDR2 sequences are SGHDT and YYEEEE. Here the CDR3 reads CASSPSGTPGYTF. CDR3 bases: TGTGCCAGCAGCCCCTCCGGGACACCAGGCTACACCTTC. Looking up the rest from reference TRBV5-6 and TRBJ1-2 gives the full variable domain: DAGVTQSPTHLIKTRGQQVTLRCSPKSGHDTVSWYQQALGQGPQFIFQYYEEEERQRGNFPDRFSGHQFPNYSSELNVNALLLGDSALYLCASSPSGTPGYTFGSGTRLTVV.

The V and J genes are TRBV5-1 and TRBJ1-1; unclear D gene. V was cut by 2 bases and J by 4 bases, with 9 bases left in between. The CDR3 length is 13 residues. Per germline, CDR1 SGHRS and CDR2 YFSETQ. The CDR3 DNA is TGCGCCAGCAGCTTCTTCTTGGGCACTGAAGCTTTCTTT. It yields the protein CASSFFLGTEAFF.

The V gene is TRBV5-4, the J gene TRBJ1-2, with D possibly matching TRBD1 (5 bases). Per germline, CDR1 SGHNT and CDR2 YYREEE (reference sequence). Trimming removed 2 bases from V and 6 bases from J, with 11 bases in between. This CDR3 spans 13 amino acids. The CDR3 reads CASSFTVGDGYTF. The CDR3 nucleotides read TGTGCCAGCAGCTTTACAGTAGGGGATGGCTACACCTTC.